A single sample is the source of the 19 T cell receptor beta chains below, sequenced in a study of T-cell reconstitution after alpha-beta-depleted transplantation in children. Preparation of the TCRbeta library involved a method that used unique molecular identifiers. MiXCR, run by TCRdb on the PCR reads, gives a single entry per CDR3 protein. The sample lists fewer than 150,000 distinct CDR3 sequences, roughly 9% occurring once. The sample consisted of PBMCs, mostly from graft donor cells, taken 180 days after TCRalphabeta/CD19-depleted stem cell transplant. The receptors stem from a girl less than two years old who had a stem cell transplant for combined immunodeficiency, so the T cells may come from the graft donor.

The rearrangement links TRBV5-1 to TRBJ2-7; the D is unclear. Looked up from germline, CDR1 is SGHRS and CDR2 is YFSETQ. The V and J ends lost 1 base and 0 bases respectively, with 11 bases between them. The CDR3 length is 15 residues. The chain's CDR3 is CASSLPTFPSYEQYF. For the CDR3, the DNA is TGCGCCAGCAGCTTGCCGACCTTCCCCTCCTACGAGCAGTACTTC.

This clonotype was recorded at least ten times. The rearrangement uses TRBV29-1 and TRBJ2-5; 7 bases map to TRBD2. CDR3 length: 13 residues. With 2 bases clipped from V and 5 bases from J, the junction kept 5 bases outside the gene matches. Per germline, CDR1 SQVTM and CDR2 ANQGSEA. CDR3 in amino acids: CSVEPGRRETQYF. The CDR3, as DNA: TGCAGCGTTGAACCCGGGAGGCGGGAGACCCAGTACTTC.

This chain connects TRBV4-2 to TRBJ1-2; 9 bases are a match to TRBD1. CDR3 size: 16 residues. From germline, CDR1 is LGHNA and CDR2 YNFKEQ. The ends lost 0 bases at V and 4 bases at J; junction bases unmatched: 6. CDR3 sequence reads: CASSQDRRQGGYGYTF. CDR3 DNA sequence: TGTGCCAGCAGCCAAGATCGTCGACAGGGGGGCTATGGCTACACCTTC.

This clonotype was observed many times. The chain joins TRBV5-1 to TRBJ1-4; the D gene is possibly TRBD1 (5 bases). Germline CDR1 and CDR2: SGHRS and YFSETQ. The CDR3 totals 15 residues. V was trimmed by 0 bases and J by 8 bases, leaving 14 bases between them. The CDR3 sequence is CASSLGQGRWEKLFF. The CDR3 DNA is TGCGCCAGCAGCTTGGGGCAGGGCCGATGGGAAAAACTGTTTTTT.

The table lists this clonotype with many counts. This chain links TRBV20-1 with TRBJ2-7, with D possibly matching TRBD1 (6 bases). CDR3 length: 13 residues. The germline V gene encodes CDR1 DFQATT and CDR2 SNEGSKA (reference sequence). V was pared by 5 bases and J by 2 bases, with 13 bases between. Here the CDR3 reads CSAYTGYTYEQYF. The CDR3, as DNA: TGCAGTGCTTACACAGGGTATACCTACGAGCAGTACTTC.

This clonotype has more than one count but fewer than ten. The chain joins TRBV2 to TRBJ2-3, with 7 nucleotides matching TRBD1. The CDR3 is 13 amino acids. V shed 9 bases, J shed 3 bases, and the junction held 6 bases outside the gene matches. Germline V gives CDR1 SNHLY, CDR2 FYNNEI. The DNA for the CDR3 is TGTGCCAGTGACAGGGATCGAACAGATACGCAGTATTTT. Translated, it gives CASDRDRTDTQYF.

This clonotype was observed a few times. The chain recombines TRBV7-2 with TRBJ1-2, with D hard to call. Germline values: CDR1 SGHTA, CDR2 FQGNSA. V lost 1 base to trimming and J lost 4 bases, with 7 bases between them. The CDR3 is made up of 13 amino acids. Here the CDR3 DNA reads TGTGCCAGCAGCTTAGAGAGTGGCTATGGCTACACCTTC. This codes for CASSLESGYGYTF.

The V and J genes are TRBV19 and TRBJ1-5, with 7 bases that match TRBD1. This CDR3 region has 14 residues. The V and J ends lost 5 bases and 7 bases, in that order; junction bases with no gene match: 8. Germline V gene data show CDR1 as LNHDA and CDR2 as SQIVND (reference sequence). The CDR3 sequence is CASSLRQGGQPQHF. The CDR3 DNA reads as TGTGCCAGTAGTCTCCGACAGGGTGGCCAGCCCCAGCATTTT.

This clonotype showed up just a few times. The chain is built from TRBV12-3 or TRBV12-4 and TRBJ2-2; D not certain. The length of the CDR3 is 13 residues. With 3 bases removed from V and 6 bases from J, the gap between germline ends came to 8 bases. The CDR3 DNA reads TGTGCCAGCAGTTTCTGGGTGGCCGGGGAGCTGTTTTTT. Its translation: CASSFWVAGELFF.

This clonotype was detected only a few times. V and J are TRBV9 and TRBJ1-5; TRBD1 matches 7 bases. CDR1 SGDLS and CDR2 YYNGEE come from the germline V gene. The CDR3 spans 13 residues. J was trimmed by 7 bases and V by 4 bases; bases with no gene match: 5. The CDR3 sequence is CASSPDREQPQHF. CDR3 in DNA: TGTGCCAGCAGCCCAGACAGGGAACAGCCCCAGCATTTT.

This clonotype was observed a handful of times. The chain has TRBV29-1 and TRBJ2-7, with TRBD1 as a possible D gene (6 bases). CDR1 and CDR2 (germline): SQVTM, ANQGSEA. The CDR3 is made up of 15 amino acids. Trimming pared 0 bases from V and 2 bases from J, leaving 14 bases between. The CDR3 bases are TGCAGCGTTGAAGATTCATTGTCAGGGGCCTACGAGCAGTACTTC. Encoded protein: CSVEDSLSGAYEQYF.

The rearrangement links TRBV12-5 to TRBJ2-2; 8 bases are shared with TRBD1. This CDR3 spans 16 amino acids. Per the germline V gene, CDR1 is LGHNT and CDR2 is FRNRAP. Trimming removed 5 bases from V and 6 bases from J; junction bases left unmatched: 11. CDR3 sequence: CASGTTWTGWAGELFF. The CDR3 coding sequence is TGTGCTAGTGGTACGACATGGACAGGGTGGGCCGGGGAGCTGTTTTTT.

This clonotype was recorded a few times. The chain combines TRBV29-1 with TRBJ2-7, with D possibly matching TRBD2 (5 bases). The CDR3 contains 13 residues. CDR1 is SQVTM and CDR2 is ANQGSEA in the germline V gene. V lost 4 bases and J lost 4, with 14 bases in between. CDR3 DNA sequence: TGCAGCGTTGCGGGGTTACCGTTTTACGAGCAGTACTTC. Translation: CSVAGLPFYEQYF.

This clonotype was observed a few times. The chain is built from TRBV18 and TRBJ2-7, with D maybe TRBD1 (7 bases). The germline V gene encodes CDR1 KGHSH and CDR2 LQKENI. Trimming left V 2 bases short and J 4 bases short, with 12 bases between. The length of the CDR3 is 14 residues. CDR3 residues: CASSPATGRYEQYF. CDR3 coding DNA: TGTGCCAGCTCACCAGCGACAGGGAGGTACGAGCAGTACTTC. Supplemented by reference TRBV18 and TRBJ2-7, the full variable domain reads NAGVMQNPRHLVRRRGQEARLRCSPMKGHSHVYWYRQLPEEGLKFMVYLQKENIIDESGMPKERFSAEFPKEGPSILRIQQVVRGDSAAYFCASSPATGRYEQYFGPGTRLTVT.

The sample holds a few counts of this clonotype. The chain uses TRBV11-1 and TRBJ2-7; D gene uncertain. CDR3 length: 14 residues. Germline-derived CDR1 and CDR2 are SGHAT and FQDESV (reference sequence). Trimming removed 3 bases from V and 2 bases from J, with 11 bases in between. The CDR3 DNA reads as TGTGCCAGCAGCTTCGACCTACCTGCCTACGAGCAGTACTTC. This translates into CASSFDLPAYEQYF. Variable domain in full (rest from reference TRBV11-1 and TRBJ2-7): EAEVAQSPRYKITEKSQAVAFWCDPISGHATLYWYRQILGQGPELLVQFQDESVVDDSQLPKDRFSAERLKGVDSTLKIQPAELGDSAMYLCASSFDLPAYEQYFGPGTRLTVT.

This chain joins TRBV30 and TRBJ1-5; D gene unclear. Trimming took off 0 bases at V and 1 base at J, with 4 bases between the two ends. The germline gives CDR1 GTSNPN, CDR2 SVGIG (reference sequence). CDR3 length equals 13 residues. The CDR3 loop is CAWSVLSNQPQHF. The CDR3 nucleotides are TGTGCCTGGAGTGTACTGAGCAATCAGCCCCAGCATTTT. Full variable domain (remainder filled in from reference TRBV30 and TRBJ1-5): SQTIHQWPATLVQPVGSPLSLECTVEGTSNPNLYWYRQAAGRGLQLLFYSVGIGQISSEVPQNLSASRPQDRQFILSSKKLLLSDSGFYLCAWSVLSNQPQHFGDGTRLSIL.

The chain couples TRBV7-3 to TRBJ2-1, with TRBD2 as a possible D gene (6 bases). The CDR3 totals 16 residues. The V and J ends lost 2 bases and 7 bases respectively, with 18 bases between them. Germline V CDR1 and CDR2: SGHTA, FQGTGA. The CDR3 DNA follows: TGTGCCAGCAGCTTACGGGCGGGACCCTATTATAATGAGCAGTTCTTC. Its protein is CASSLRAGPYYNEQFF.

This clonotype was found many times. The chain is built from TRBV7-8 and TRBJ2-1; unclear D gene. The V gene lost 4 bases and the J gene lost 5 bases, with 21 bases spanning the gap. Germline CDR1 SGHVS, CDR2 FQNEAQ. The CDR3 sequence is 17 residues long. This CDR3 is CASSSRLVGLPDNEQFF. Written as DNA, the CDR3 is TGTGCCAGCAGCTCCCGACTTGTGGGCCTCCCAGACAATGAGCAGTTCTTC.

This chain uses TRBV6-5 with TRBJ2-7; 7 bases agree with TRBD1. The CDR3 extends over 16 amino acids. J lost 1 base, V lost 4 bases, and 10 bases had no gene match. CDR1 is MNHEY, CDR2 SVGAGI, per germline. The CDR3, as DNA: TGTGCCAGCAGTTTCCCCGGGACAGCGCTTTCCTACGAGCAGTACTTC. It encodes CASSFPGTALSYEQYF.